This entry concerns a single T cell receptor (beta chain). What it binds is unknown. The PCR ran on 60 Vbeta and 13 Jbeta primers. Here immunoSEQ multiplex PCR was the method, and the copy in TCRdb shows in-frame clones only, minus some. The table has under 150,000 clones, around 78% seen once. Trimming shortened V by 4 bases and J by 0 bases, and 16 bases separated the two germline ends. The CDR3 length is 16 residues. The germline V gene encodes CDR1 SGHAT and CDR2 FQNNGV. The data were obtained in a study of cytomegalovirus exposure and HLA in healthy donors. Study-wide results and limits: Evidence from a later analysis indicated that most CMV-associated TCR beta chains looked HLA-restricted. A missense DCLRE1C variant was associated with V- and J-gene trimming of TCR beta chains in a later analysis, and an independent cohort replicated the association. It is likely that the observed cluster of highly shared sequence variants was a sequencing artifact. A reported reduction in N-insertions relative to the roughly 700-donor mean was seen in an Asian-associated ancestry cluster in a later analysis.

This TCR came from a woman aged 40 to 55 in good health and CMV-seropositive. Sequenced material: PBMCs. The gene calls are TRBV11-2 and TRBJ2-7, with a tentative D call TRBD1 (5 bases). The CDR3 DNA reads TGTGCCAGCAGCTCCACCATAAATAGGGGCTCCTACGAGCAGTACTTC. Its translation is CASSSTINRGSYEQYF.